This record covers a single T cell receptor beta chain. What it recognizes is unknown. The CDR3 is 16 amino acids. CD45RO-CCR7+CD27+CD95- expression identified naive CD8+ T cells. This sample was included in a study of CXCR3-negative and CXCR3-positive naive CD8 T cells. Study overall: Every library held about 1.5 +/- 0.3 million TRB reads, and the total came to approximately 140 million. Notes on the study in general: The TRBV-TRBJ usage of naive CXCR3-negative and CXCR3-positive cells was similar, but that of memory cells differed. CXCR3-positive naive cells carried more hydrophobic TRB CDR3s than CXCR3-negative ones.

UMI-labeled 5' RACE TRB cDNA libraries were prepared from the cells. From the 5' RACE reads, TCRdb lists one entry per CDR3 protein and no DNA. Its table lists about 63,000 distinct CDR3 sequences. Sequencing used naive CXCR3+ CD8+ T cells from blood. Subset here: CD45RO-CCR7+CD27+CD95- naive CD8+ T cells expressing CXCR3 (TNR3+). This TCR derives from a human donor in good health. Some clones in this sample may be carry-over from other donors' samples. The chain uses TRBV12-3 or TRBV12-4 and TRBJ2-2. CDR3 sequence reads: CASSSRGGQNTGELFF.